This T cell receptor (beta chain) was sequenced for a study of T cells of healthy individuals. TCRdb ran MiXCR on the 5' RACE reads and lists one entry per CDR3 protein. The profile shows about 53,000 distinct CDR3 sequences, 14% to 15% of them singletons. Many counts were recorded for this clonotype. The source is a human donor in good health.

The CDR3 spells CGTGSHIYEQYF. CDR3 nucleotide sequence: TGTGGCACAGGGTCACACATCTACGAGCAGTACTTC. The chain has TRBV2 and TRBJ2-7, with D tentatively TRBD1 (6 bases). Germline V CDR1 and CDR2: SNHLY, FYNNEI. This CDR3 comprises 12 residues.